This T cell receptor beta chain was identified during a study of blood T cell repertoires in COVID-19. Across the study: Some COVID-19 samples were acute and others convalescent; all came from the United States, Italy and Spain. PBMCs, B-cell-depleted T cells, or T cells were the source of the cDNA or gDNA that made up the material.

Trimming pared 7 bases from V and 6 bases from J, leaving 19 bases between. Germline V gene data show CDR1 as LNHDA and CDR2 as SQIVND (reference sequence). CDR3 length equals 15 residues. Seattle researchers signed up patients amid active infection and tracked them longitudinally. Authors' analysis steps: It was from reference gene primer amplification that nucleated cell counts were estimated. Data came from immunoSEQ multiplex PCR; TCRdb stores just in-frame clones and leaves some out. The D gene and trimming were derived from the DNA, and the V and J assignments and clone size from that table. This sample has 250,000 or so clones; about nine tenths occur once, and the top ten carry over 0.8%.

The genes are TRBV19 and TRBJ1-5; D possibly corresponds to TRBD1 (6 bases). Input material: peripheral blood. This TCR was sampled from a man aged 25-40 years with COVID-19, enrolled during active disease. DNA of the CDR3: TGTGCCAGTACGAACAGGGCCCATCACTCTCAGCCCCAGCATTTT. It is translated as CASTNRAHHSQPQHF.